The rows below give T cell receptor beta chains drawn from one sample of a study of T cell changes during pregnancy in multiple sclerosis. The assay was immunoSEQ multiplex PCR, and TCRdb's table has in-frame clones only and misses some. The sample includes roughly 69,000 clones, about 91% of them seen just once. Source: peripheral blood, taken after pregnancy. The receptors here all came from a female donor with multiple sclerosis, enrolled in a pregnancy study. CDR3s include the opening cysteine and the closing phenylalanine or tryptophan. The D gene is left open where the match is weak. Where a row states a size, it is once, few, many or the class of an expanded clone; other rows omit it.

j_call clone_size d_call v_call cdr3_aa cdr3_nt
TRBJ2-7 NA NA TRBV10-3 CAISEGDISYEQYF TGTGCCATCAGTGAAGGGGACATTTCCTACGAGCAGTACTTC
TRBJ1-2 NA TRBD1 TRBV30 CAWTGTGLSSF TGTGCCTGGACCGGGACAGGACTTTCATCCTTC
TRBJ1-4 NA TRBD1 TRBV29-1 CSVGTGPSNEKLFF TGCAGCGTTGGGACAGGGCCCTCTAATGAAAAACTGTTTTTT
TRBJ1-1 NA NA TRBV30 CAWDVMGGGEAFF TGTGCCTGGGATGTTATGGGGGGGGGTGAAGCTTTCTTT
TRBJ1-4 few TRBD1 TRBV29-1 CSVEETRGLGEKLFF TGCAGCGTTGAAGAGACGAGGGGGCTGGGTGAAAAACTGTTTTTT
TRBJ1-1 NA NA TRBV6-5 CASSPRPGPEAFF TGTGCCAGCAGTCCCCGACCAGGCCCAGAAGCTTTCTTT
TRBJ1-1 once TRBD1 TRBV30 CAWIPGQGRSYTEAFF TGTGCCTGGATTCCGGGACAGGGAAGATCCTACACTGAAGCTTTCTTT
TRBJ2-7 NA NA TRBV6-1 CASSEGRGEQYF TGTGCCAGCAGTGAAGGAAGAGGGGAGCAGTACTTC
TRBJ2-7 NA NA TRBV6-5 CASSYSGSSGYEQYF TGTGCCAGCAGTTACTCGGGCAGCTCTGGGTACGAGCAGTACTTC
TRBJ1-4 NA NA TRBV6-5 CASGGRVEKLFF TGTGCCAGCGGGGGCAGGGTCGAAAAACTGTTTTTT
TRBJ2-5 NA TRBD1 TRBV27 CASSPTFRDRDQETQYF TGTGCCAGCAGTCCAACCTTCCGGGACAGGGACCAAGAGACCCAGTACTTC
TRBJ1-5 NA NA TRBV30 CAWSPLRGNQPQHF TGTGCCTGGAGCCCCCTCCGTGGCAATCAGCCCCAGCATTTT
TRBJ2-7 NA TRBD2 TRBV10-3 CAISDVLAGEWEQYF TGTGCCATCAGTGACGTACTAGCGGGAGAATGGGAGCAGTACTTC
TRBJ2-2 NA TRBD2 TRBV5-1 CASSSNQRENTGELFF TGCGCCAGCAGCTCAAACCAGCGGGAGAACACCGGGGAGCTGTTTTTT
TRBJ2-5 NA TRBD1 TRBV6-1 CASSWTGRETQYF TGTGCCAGCAGTTGGACAGGTAGAGAGACCCAGTACTTC
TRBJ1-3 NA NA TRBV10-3 CAISELGGQNGNTIYF TGTGCCATCAGTGAGCTGGGGGGGCAGAATGGAAACACCATATATTTT
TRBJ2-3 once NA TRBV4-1 CASSQDTRSDTQYF TGCGCCAGCAGCCAAGATACCCGGTCGGATACGCAGTATTTT
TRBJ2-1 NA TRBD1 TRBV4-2 CASSQPGQVNEQFF TGTGCCAGCAGCCAACCGGGACAGGTGAATGAGCAGTTCTTC
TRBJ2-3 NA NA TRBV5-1 CASSPRGVGTDTQYF TGCGCCAGCAGCCCCCGCGGGGTGGGGACAGATACGCAGTATTTT
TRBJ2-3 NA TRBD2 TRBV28 CASTLGLAPDTQYF TGTGCCAGCACTCTGGGACTAGCGCCAGATACGCAGTATTTT
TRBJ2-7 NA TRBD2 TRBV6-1 CASSAGGGEQYF TGTGCCAGCTCTGCGGGAGGGGGTGAGCAGTACTTC
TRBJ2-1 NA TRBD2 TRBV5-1 CASSLQRELNEQFF TGCGCCAGCAGCTTGCAGCGGGAGTTAAATGAGCAGTTCTTC
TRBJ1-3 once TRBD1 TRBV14 CASSQAGTAISGNTIYF TGTGCCAGCAGCCAAGCAGGGACAGCCATCTCTGGAAACACCATATATTTT
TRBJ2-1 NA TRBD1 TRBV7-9 CASSLAWTGESQQFF TGTGCCAGCAGCTTAGCCTGGACAGGGGAAAGCCAGCAGTTCTTC
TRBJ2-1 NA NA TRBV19 CASRDRPRSYNEQFF TGTGCCAGTAGAGACAGGCCCCGATCCTACAATGAGCAGTTCTTC
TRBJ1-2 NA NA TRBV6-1 CASSEEAGGPANYGYTF TGTGCCAGCAGTGAAGAGGCCGGGGGGCCAGCTAACTATGGCTACACCTTC
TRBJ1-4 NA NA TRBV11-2 CASSPGRGWTNEKLFF TGTGCCAGCAGCCCCGGGAGGGGTTGGACTAATGAAAAACTGTTTTTT
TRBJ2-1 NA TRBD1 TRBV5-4 CASSKDRVGEQFF TGTGCCAGCAGCAAGGACAGGGTTGGTGAGCAGTTCTTC
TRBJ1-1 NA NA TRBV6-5 CASSYSWGPTEAFF TGTGCCAGCAGTTACTCTTGGGGGCCCACTGAAGCTTTCTTT
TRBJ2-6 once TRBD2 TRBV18 CASSPRTSGRSSGANVLTF TGTGCCAGCTCACCAAGGACTAGCGGGAGGAGTTCTGGGGCCAACGTCCTGACTTTC
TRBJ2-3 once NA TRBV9 CASSVDLRDWDTQYF TGTGCCAGCAGCGTAGACTTGCGGGATTGGGATACGCAGTATTTT
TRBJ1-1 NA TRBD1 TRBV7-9 CASSLQGAYSTEAFF TGTGCCAGCAGCTTACAGGGGGCTTATAGCACTGAAGCTTTCTTT
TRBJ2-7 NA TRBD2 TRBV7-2 CASSPGIAGSYEQYF TGTGCCAGCAGCCCGGGGATAGCGGGATCCTACGAGCAGTACTTC
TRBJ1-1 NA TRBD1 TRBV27 CASSPHLGTGNTEAFF TGTGCCAGCAGTCCCCACCTCGGGACAGGGAACACTGAAGCTTTCTTT
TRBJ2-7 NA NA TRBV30 CAWSATSYEQYF TGTGCCTGGAGTGCCACTTCATACGAGCAGTACTTC
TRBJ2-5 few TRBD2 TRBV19 CASSLGGGTGETQYF TGTGCCAGTAGCCTGGGGGGAGGGACGGGAGAGACCCAGTACTTC
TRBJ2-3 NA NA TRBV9 CASSGWGLTDTQYF TGTGCCAGCAGTGGGTGGGGGCTCACAGATACGCAGTATTTT